The present entry profiles one TCR beta chain with its context. How the authors handled the data: Amplification from reference gene primers served as the basis for estimated nucleated cell counts. Data came from immunoSEQ multiplex PCR; TCRdb stores just in-frame clones and leaves some out. D and trimming come from the DNA, and the V and J calls and clone size come from that table. The sample has approximately 65,000 clones; approximately 81% are singletons. The data stem from a study of blood T cell repertoires in COVID-19. Germline CDR1 and CDR2: SNHLY and FYNNEI. The CDR3 loop spans 17 amino acids. Trimming removed 0 bases at V and 6 bases at J, with 21 bases between.

The sequencing input was PBMCs or T cells enriched from blood (not recorded which). The TCR comes from a woman between 40 and 50 years old with acute COVID-19. J is TRBJ2-7 and V is TRBV2; no definite D call. CDR3 coding DNA: TGTGCCAGCAGTGAAGCGAGTGCGAATACCGTACCTAGCGAGCAGTACTTC. This gives the protein CASSEASANTVPSEQYF.